What follows is one TCR beta chain and its context. These data originate in a study of CD8+CD57+ T cells in acquired aplastic anemia. In germline, CDR1 is ENHRY, CDR2 SYGVKD. With 5 bases clipped from V and 0 bases from J, the junction kept 7 bases outside the gene matches. The CDR3 sequence is 16 residues long. The sequenced patients had an expansion of CD8+CD57+ cells seen by flow cytometry. The template for TCR beta VDJ and CDR3 sequence profiling was genomic DNA. TCRdb independently ran MiXCR on the reads; one entry per CDR3 protein. The sample records hundreds of thousands of distinct CDR3 sequences, 25% to 40% being singletons.

The sequence came from a human donor with aplastic anemia. The sample consisted of sorted CD4+, CD8+, or CD8+CD57+ T cells (not recorded which) from PBMCs. The chain carries TRBV10-3 and TRBJ1-5; the match to TRBD1 covers 7 bases. The DNA of the CDR3 is TGTGCCATCAGTACGACAGGGAAGGATAGCAATCAGCCCCAGCATTTT. Its protein product is CAISTTGKDSNQPQHF.